These T cell receptor beta chains were read from a single sample in a study of cytomegalovirus exposure and HLA in healthy donors. Sequencing used immunoSEQ multiplex PCR; TCRdb keeps in-frame clones, though not all of them. This sample carries roughly 140,000 clones, around 81% of them seen once, and the ten largest clones take nearly 7%. Material: PBMCs. The receptors here all came from a man between 40 and 49 years old in good health and CMV-seropositive. Each CDR3 is given with its conserved first and last residue. Each record gives: CDR3 length, clone size, J gene, V gene, D gene, CDR3 DNA, CDR3 protein. D genes are given only for firm matches. Clone size, where shown, is once, few, many, or a class for clones that have expanded.

CDR3 length: 15; clone size: .; J gene: TRBJ1-1; V gene: TRBV28; D gene: .; CDR3 DNA: TGTGCCAGCAGTACTCAGGGGAGGGGGAACACTGAAGCTTTCTTT; CDR3 protein: CASSTQGRGNTEAFF
CDR3 length: 15; clone size: .; J gene: TRBJ1-4; V gene: TRBV10-3; D gene: TRBD1; CDR3 DNA: TGTGCCATCAGTGAAATGGGACAGGGGCTTGAAAAACTGTTTTTT; CDR3 protein: CAISEMGQGLEKLFF
CDR3 length: 15; clone size: .; J gene: TRBJ1-1; V gene: TRBV19; D gene: TRBD1; CDR3 DNA: TGTGCCAGTAGACCTTGGGACAGGGGAGAGAGTGAAGCTTTCTTT; CDR3 protein: CASRPWDRGESEAFF
CDR3 length: 13; clone size: few; J gene: TRBJ2-7; V gene: TRBV2; D gene: .; CDR3 DNA: TGTGCCACTACCACGTCCCCCGTACGCGAGCAGTACTTC; CDR3 protein: CATTTSPVREQYF
CDR3 length: 14; clone size: .; J gene: TRBJ2-7; V gene: TRBV10-3; D gene: TRBD2; CDR3 DNA: TGTGCCATCAGTGGACTAGCGGAGGGGTACGAGCAGTACTTC; CDR3 protein: CAISGLAEGYEQYF
CDR3 length: 15; clone size: once; J gene: TRBJ1-2; V gene: TRBV7-9; D gene: TRBD1; CDR3 DNA: TGTGCCAGCAGCCGCGACAGGGGACCTGACTATGGCTACACCTTC; CDR3 protein: CASSRDRGPDYGYTF
CDR3 length: 14; clone size: .; J gene: TRBJ2-3; V gene: TRBV5-1; D gene: TRBD1; CDR3 DNA: TGCGCCAGCAGCTGGGACAGGTTCACAGATACGCAGTATTTT; CDR3 protein: CASSWDRFTDTQYF
CDR3 length: 14; clone size: few; J gene: TRBJ2-1; V gene: TRBV25-1; D gene: .; CDR3 DNA: TGTGCCAGCAGTGAAACTAGCAGGTACAATGAGCAGTTCTTC; CDR3 protein: CASSETSRYNEQFF
CDR3 length: 12; clone size: .; J gene: TRBJ2-1; V gene: TRBV7-9; D gene: .; CDR3 DNA: TGTGCCAGCAGGGCTTTGAGCGATGAGCAGTTCTTC; CDR3 protein: CASRALSDEQFF
CDR3 length: 13; clone size: .; J gene: TRBJ1-1; V gene: TRBV9; D gene: TRBD1; CDR3 DNA: TGTGCCAGCAGCCAGACAGGGGCCAATGAAGCTTTCTTT; CDR3 protein: CASSQTGANEAFF
CDR3 length: 17; clone size: few; J gene: TRBJ1-3; V gene: TRBV14; D gene: .; CDR3 DNA: TGTGCCAGCTCCCCGGGAGGGGTTGGTCGCTCTGGAAACACCATATATTTT; CDR3 protein: CASSPGGVGRSGNTIYF
CDR3 length: 14; clone size: .; J gene: TRBJ1-2; V gene: TRBV11-2; D gene: .; CDR3 DNA: TGTGCCAGCAGCTCGGGTTCGAGAAACTATGGCTACACCTTC; CDR3 protein: CASSSGSRNYGYTF
CDR3 length: 14; clone size: .; J gene: TRBJ2-7; V gene: TRBV7-8; D gene: TRBD1; CDR3 DNA: TGTGCCAGCAGCTTGGGACAGGGAACCTACGAGCAGTACTTC; CDR3 protein: CASSLGQGTYEQYF
CDR3 length: 16; clone size: .; J gene: TRBJ1-5; V gene: TRBV4-2; D gene: .; CDR3 DNA: TGTGCCAGCAGCCAAGAAAGGGGGGGGTATTATCAGCCCCAGCATTTT; CDR3 protein: CASSQERGGYYQPQHF
CDR3 length: 13; clone size: .; J gene: TRBJ2-1; V gene: TRBV19; D gene: .; CDR3 DNA: TGTGCCAGTTCGGAGATGACGGTGAATGAGCAGTTCTTC; CDR3 protein: CASSEMTVNEQFF
CDR3 length: 12; clone size: .; J gene: TRBJ2-5; V gene: TRBV10-3; D gene: .; CDR3 DNA: TGTGCCATCAGTGAACTGCGAGAGACCCAGTACTTC; CDR3 protein: CAISELRETQYF
CDR3 length: 14; clone size: .; J gene: TRBJ1-2; V gene: TRBV4-3; D gene: TRBD1; CDR3 DNA: TGCGCCAGCAGCCGGAGGACAGGGCCCTATGGCTACACCTTC; CDR3 protein: CASSRRTGPYGYTF
CDR3 length: 15; clone size: .; J gene: TRBJ1-5; V gene: TRBV7-2; D gene: TRBD1; CDR3 DNA: TGTGCCAGCAGCTTAGGGCAGGGGGCGGATCAGCCCCAGCATTTT; CDR3 protein: CASSLGQGADQPQHF
CDR3 length: 16; clone size: few; J gene: TRBJ2-3; V gene: TRBV9; D gene: .; CDR3 DNA: TGTGCCAGCAGTTTGGGCGTCCTTAGCGGCACAGATTCGATATATTTT; CDR3 protein: CASSLGVLSGTDSIYF
CDR3 length: 14; clone size: .; J gene: TRBJ2-7; V gene: TRBV4-1; D gene: TRBD2; CDR3 DNA: TGCGCCAGCAGCCAAGGGGAGGGTTCTTGGGAGCAGTACTTC; CDR3 protein: CASSQGEGSWEQYF
CDR3 length: 15; clone size: .; J gene: TRBJ1-5; V gene: TRBV19; D gene: .; CDR3 DNA: TGTGCCAGTAGCTCTAGAGAGCATAGCAATCAGCCCCAGCATTTT; CDR3 protein: CASSSREHSNQPQHF
CDR3 length: 15; clone size: .; J gene: TRBJ1-1; V gene: TRBV5-8; D gene: .; CDR3 DNA: TGTGCCAGCAGCTTTCCAGGGATTTACGCCACTGAAGCTTTCTTT; CDR3 protein: CASSFPGIYATEAFF
CDR3 length: 15; clone size: .; J gene: TRBJ1-1; V gene: TRBV19; D gene: TRBD1; CDR3 DNA: TGTGCCAGTAGTCCTGGACAGGGTTATAACACTGAAGCTTTCTTT; CDR3 protein: CASSPGQGYNTEAFF